These 22 T cell receptor beta chains share one sample of origin, sequenced in a study of regulatory T cells in long-lasting Graves disease. Both iRepertoire HTBI primers and Arm-PCR of CDR3 regions were used to build the TCR beta libraries. TCRdb re-called the multiplex PCR reads through MiXCR, storing one row per CDR3 protein. This table holds around 470,000 distinct CDR3 sequences, 11% to 15% found once. Time point reported: newly diagnosed GD, antithyroid drugs for less than 3 months. PBMC RNA was the source of the TCR library. The same sample was also used in a study of T cells in Graves' hyperthyroidism and ophthalmopathy.

The sequences come from peripheral blood mononuclear cells (PBMCs), collected at new diagnosis, from a patient treated with antithyroid drugs. All receptors come from a woman between 50 and 59 years old with Graves disease.

As DNA, the CDR3 is TGTGCCAGCAGCTTAAGACTAGCGGGAGGTGCTAATAGAAACACCTACAATGAGCAGTTCTTC. Translation: CASSLRLAGGANRNTYNEQFF. The rearrangement joins TRBV11-2 to TRBJ2-1; 13 nucleotides match TRBD2. The junction had 15 bases not matched to a gene; V was cut back by 2 bases and J by 2 bases. Germline CDR1 is SGHAT and CDR2 is FQNNGV. The length of the CDR3 is 21 residues.

The table lists this clonotype with many counts. This rearrangement joins TRBV12-3 or TRBV12-4 to TRBJ2-2, with 10 positions matching TRBD2. The CDR3 loop spans 16 amino acids. J gave up 4 bases and V 7 bases, and 9 bases lay outside the gene matches. The CDR3 DNA reads TGTGCCAGCACCGCCCCAGCGGGAGGGGGCACCGGGGAGCTGTTTTTT. Protein: CASTAPAGGGTGELFF.

Many counts were recorded for this clonotype. This chain links TRBV28 with TRBJ2-7; TRBD1 is a possible D gene (5 bases). The V end lost 2 bases, the J end lost 2 bases, and 13 bases lay between the germline ends. Germline-derived CDR1 and CDR2 are MDHEN and SYDVKM. This CDR3 spans 15 amino acids. DNA of the CDR3: TGTGCCAGCAGTTTACAACCAGGGTTCCCCTACGAGCAGTACTTC. Residues: CASSLQPGFPYEQYF.

Remarks on this clonotype: Lacking the conserved final phenylalanine or tryptophan, this CDR3 likely reflects a read error. The chain is built from TRBV30 and TRBJ2-3; 14 bases align to TRBD2. Germline V gene data show CDR1 as GTSNPN and CDR2 as SVGIG (reference sequence). Trimming took 3 bases from V and 5 from J; bases not matched to a gene: 4. The CDR3 is 15 residues long. CDR3 nucleotide sequence: TGTGCCTGGAGGGGGACTAGCGGGAGAATAGATACGCAGTATTTG. Its protein is CAWRGTSGRIDTQYL.

For this clonotype: At one of its ends the junction is not consistent with the germline gene, which may arise from a read error. This sequence joins TRBV9 and TRBJ2-7, with a possible D match to TRBD1 (5 bases). Per the germline V gene, CDR1 is SGDLS and CDR2 is YYNGEE. The CDR3 loop spans 13 amino acids. The CDR3 DNA follows: TGTGTCAGCAGCTTAGGACAAGCCTACGAGCAGTACTTC. It yields the protein CVSSLGQAYEQYF.

This clonotype was observed many times. The chain joins TRBV12-3 or TRBV12-4 to TRBJ2-1; 7 bases match TRBD2. This CDR3 comprises 16 residues. Unmatched junction bases numbered 8, after V lost 3 bases and J lost 3 bases. The CDR3 region is CASSLSGTGYYNEQFF. The CDR3 DNA is TGTGCCAGCAGTTTGAGCGGGACCGGATACTACAATGAGCAGTTCTTC.

This clonotype was seen only a few times. V usage is TRBV28 and J usage is TRBJ2-7; no clear D. V was cut by 2 bases and J by 0 bases, with 8 bases left in between. Per germline, CDR1 MDHEN and CDR2 SYDVKM. CDR3 size: 14 residues. The CDR3 nucleotides are TGTGCCAGCAGTTTAGCGCACTTCTCCTACGAGCAGTACTTC. This codes for CASSLAHFSYEQYF.

This clonotype was seen ten or more times. V gene TRBV3-1 combines with J gene TRBJ2-2; D remains ambiguous. This CDR3 is 14 amino acids long. The V end lost 2 bases, the J end lost 3 bases, and 7 bases lay between the germline ends. Germline CDR1 is LGHDT and CDR2 is YNNKEL (reference sequence). The CDR3 loop reads CASSQRTYTGELFF. The CDR3 bases are TGTGCCAGCAGCCAACGCACCTACACCGGGGAGCTGTTTTTT.

This clonotype was picked up a small number of times. This chain joins TRBV27 and TRBJ2-5; 9 bases are a match to TRBD2. With V trimmed by 5 bases and J by 5 bases, 6 bases remained unmatched. Germline V gives CDR1 MNHEY, CDR2 SMNVEV (reference sequence). This CDR3 has 14 residues. For the CDR3, the DNA is TGTGCCAGCAGTCTGCTAGCGGGAATGGAGACCCAGTACTTC. It is translated as CASSLLAGMETQYF.

This clonotype was counted at least ten times. The chain couples TRBV6-5 to TRBJ2-4; 9 bases line up with TRBD1. Germline trimming cut 2 bases from V and 4 bases from J; bases unmatched to any gene: 6. The germline CDR1 and CDR2 sequences are MNHEY and SVGAGI. This CDR3 spans 16 amino acids. The CDR3 loop reads CASSYGTGGLKNIQYF. For the CDR3, the DNA is TGTGCCAGCAGTTACGGAACAGGGGGCTTAAAAAACATTCAGTACTTC.

The chain joins TRBV12-3 or TRBV12-4 to TRBJ2-1; TRBD2 matches at 11 bases. J was trimmed by 10 bases and V by 7 bases; bases with no gene match: 12. This CDR3 contains 15 residues. Written as DNA, the CDR3 is TGTGCCAGCATCTCACGGCGACTAGCGGGACGGGAGCAGTTCTTC. Protein sequence: CASISRRLAGREQFF.

This clonotype has only a few counts. V is TRBV13 and J is TRBJ2-5; D is undetermined. V was shortened by 0 bases and J by 5 bases, with 10 bases between the two germline ends. Germline CDR1 PRHDT, CDR2 FYEKMQ (reference sequence). CDR3 length: 14 residues. The CDR3 DNA follows: TGTGCCAGCAGCTTAGGCTCCAGACGCGAGACCCAGTACTTC. Its protein product is CASSLGSRRETQYF. The full variable domain, completed using reference TRBV13 and TRBJ2-5, is AAGVIQSPRHLIKEKRETATLKCYPIPRHDTVYWYQQGPGQDPQFLISFYEKMQSDKGSIPDRFSAQQFSDYHSELNMSSLELGDSALYFCASSLGSRRETQYFGPGTRLLVL.

This clonotype showed up many times. The rearrangement uses TRBV27 and TRBJ2-7; weak D call: TRBD2 (5 bases). Germline CDR1 MNHEY, CDR2 SMNVEV (reference sequence). Deletions cut 8 bases from V and 0 bases from J, with 17 bases between. The CDR3 has 15 amino acids. The CDR3 is CASSSPSSNSYEQYF. The CDR3, as DNA: TGTGCCAGCTCGTCCCCTAGCAGCAACTCCTACGAGCAGTACTTC.

The gene calls are TRBV6-5 and TRBJ1-5; 8 nucleotides match TRBD1. CDR1 is MNHEY, CDR2 SVGAGI, per germline. The CDR3 consists of 17 residues. Trimming removed 3 bases from V and 2 bases from J; junction bases left unmatched: 9. The CDR3 spells CASSYDRGPGGNQPQHF. Here the CDR3 DNA reads TGTGCCAGCAGTTATGACAGGGGCCCGGGAGGCAATCAGCCCCAGCATTTT.

This clonotype was picked up a small number of times. The chain combines TRBV18 with TRBJ1-4, with 7 bases aligning to TRBD1. Germline V gene lookup returns CDR1 KGHSH and CDR2 LQKENI. CDR3 size: 17 residues. V shed 3 bases and J 2 bases; nucleotides not matched to a gene: 9. CDR3 DNA sequence: TGTGCCAGCTCACCGTGGGAAACAGGGGTCACTAATGAAAAACTGTTTTTT. Protein sequence: CASSPWETGVTNEKLFF.

In the case of this clonotype: With only one base between it and a far larger clone, this is likely a read error. The CDR3 is CASSSRTSPGEEYF. CDR3 nucleotides: TGTGCCAGCAGCTCGAGGACTAGCCCCGGGGAGGAGTACTTC. The chain recombines TRBV7-2 with TRBJ2-7; 8 bases line up with TRBD2. V was pared by 4 bases and J by 11 bases, with 13 bases of the junction left unmatched. Germline V gene sequence: CDR1 SGHTA, CDR2 FQGNSA. The CDR3 contains 14 residues.

In its sample, this clonotype was seen a few times. The chain uses TRBV5-6 and TRBJ1-5; possible D gene TRBD1, 6 bases. The germline gives CDR1 SGHDT, CDR2 YYEEEE. The germline V and J ends were trimmed by 3 bases and 6 bases, with 10 bases remaining between them. This CDR3 region has 13 residues. The CDR3, as DNA: TGTGCCAGCAGCTCACAGGGTACTCAGCCCCAGCATTTT. Amino acids: CASSSQGTQPQHF.

This sequence joins TRBV7-9 and TRBJ1-3, with D possibly being TRBD1 (5 bases). V lost 1 base, J lost 0 bases, and 10 bases lay in between. Looked up from germline, CDR1 is SEHNR and CDR2 is FQNEAQ (reference sequence). The CDR3 has 16 residues. CDR3: CASSLGGRASGNTIYF. The CDR3 DNA sequence: TGTGCCAGCAGCTTAGGGGGCAGGGCCTCTGGAAACACCATATATTTT. Combining the CDR3 with reference TRBV7-9 and TRBJ1-3 gives the whole variable domain DTGVSQNPRHKITKRGQNVTFRCDPISEHNRLYWYRQTLGQGPEFLTYFQNEAQLEKSRLLSDRFSAERPKGSFSTLEIQRTEQGDSAMYLCASSLGGRASGNTIYFGEGSWLTVV.

This clonotype has at least ten counts. J is TRBJ2-3 and V is TRBV5-1; TRBD2 matches at 11 bases. Germline-derived CDR1 and CDR2 are SGHRS and YFSETQ. CDR3 size: 18 residues. The trim removed 4 bases at V and 2 bases at J, leaving 12 bases unmatched. Written as DNA, the CDR3 is TGCGCCAGCAGCCATAGATCCGGGACTAGCGGTTTCACAGATACGCAGTATTTT. Translating it yields CASSHRSGTSGFTDTQYF.

The rearrangement links TRBV19 to TRBJ2-1; TRBD1 matches at 11 bases. Per the germline V gene, CDR1 is LNHDA and CDR2 is SQIVND (reference sequence). The CDR3 length is 16 residues. The V and J ends lost 5 bases and 5 bases, in that order; junction bases with no gene match: 8. DNA of the CDR3: TGTGCCAGTAGTGCCTGGGACAGGGGGTTAGACAATGAGCAGTTCTTC. Its protein is CASSAWDRGLDNEQFF.

For the CDR3, the DNA is TGCGCCAGCAGCGTAGGAAGACGGGGAATCCAAGAGACCCAGTACTTC. It yields the protein CASSVGRRGIQETQYF. The rearrangement links TRBV5-1 to TRBJ2-5; D possibly corresponds to TRBD2 (5 bases). Germline loops: CDR1 SGHRS, CDR2 YFSETQ. Trimming took 4 bases from V and 1 from J, leaving 17 bases between them. CDR3 length: 16 amino acids. The full variable domain, rest sourced from reference TRBV5-1 and TRBJ2-5, is KAGVTQTPRYLIKTRGQQVTLSCSPISGHRSVSWYQQTPGQGLQFLFEYFSETQRNKGNFPGRFSGRQFSNSRSEMNVSTLELGDSALYLCASSVGRRGIQETQYFGPGTRLLVL.

This clonotype was found many times. This rearrangement joins TRBV2 to TRBJ1-4; 8 nucleotides match TRBD1. Germline values: CDR1 SNHLY, CDR2 FYNNEI. Trimming removed 6 bases from V and 8 bases from J; junction bases left unmatched: 11. The CDR3 runs to 15 residues. In DNA, the CDR3 is TGTGCCAGCAGCCTGGACAGGGATGGTTGGGAAAAACTGTTTTTT. Protein product: CASSLDRDGWEKLFF.